The sequence of this TCR beta chain was determined in a study of cytomegalovirus exposure and HLA in healthy donors. Regarding the study as a whole: Confirmation in vitro established that a few CMV-associated chains were specific for CMV antigens.

Primers included in the PCR were 60 Vbeta and 13 Jbeta primers. The assay was immunoSEQ multiplex PCR, and TCRdb's table has in-frame clones only and misses some. The sample holds roughly 110,000 clones; roughly 82% are singletons and the top ten take 1.5% to 2%. The trim removed 4 bases at V and 5 bases at J, leaving 3 bases unmatched. This CDR3 comprises 15 residues. Germline CDR1 is SEHNR and CDR2 is FQNEAQ (reference sequence). Turning to this clone: Its antigen remains unknown.

This TCR derives from a man aged 45-65 years in good health and CMV-seronegative. The chain recombines TRBV7-9 with TRBJ2-7; 15 bases align to TRBD2. Sequencing was performed on PBMCs. CDR3 in DNA: TGTGCCAGCAGCTCTGGGACTAGCGGGGGGAACGAGCAGTACTTC. Amino acid sequence: CASSSGTSGGNEQYF.